This passage covers 17 T cell receptor beta chains from one sample sequenced in a study of T cells after yellow fever vaccination. TCRdb passed the 5' RACE reads through MiXCR, listing each CDR3 protein once. The data show hundreds of thousands of distinct CDR3 sequences, approximately 13% seen once. The sample was PBMCs, taken on the day of the yellow fever booster vaccination. These receptors were taken from a man under 40 who received the YFV17D yellow fever vaccine.

This rearrangement joins TRBV20-1 to TRBJ2-7; D unclear. CDR1 is DFQATT and CDR2 is SNEGSKA in the germline V gene (reference sequence). V lost 3 bases, J lost 5 bases, and 11 bases lay in between. The CDR3 contains 12 residues. The chain's CDR3 is CSASHTEDEQYF. The CDR3 nucleotides are TGCAGTGCTAGTCATACTGAGGACGAGCAGTACTTC.

This clonotype was counted a few times. V is TRBV7-8 and J is TRBJ2-1, with 9 bases that match TRBD2. Germline-derived CDR1 and CDR2 are SGHVS and FQNEAQ. The CDR3 covers 14 residues. V dropped 2 bases and J dropped 8; count of bases not matched to a gene: 4. The CDR3 is CASSLIAGDYEQFF. Written as DNA, the CDR3 is TGTGCCAGCAGCTTAATAGCGGGAGATTATGAGCAGTTCTTC.

This clonotype occurred a few times. The CDR3 sequence: CASSLHVAQGANEQYF. DNA for the CDR3: TGTGCCAGCAGCTTACATGTTGCACAGGGGGCTAACGAGCAGTACTTC. V usage is TRBV7-2 and J usage is TRBJ2-7; TRBD1 matches 9 bases. CDR3 size: 16 residues. Germline V CDR1 and CDR2: SGHTA, FQGNSA. The J segment lost 5 bases and the V segment lost 2 bases, leaving 10 bases of the junction unmatched.

The chain uses TRBV20-1 and TRBJ1-2; 9 bases match TRBD1. CDR1 and CDR2 (germline): DFQATT, SNEGSKA (reference sequence). CDR3 length: 12 residues. The ends lost 6 bases at V and 3 bases at J; junction bases unmatched: 2. CDR3 in amino acids: CSARDRDYGYTF. CDR3 coding DNA: TGCAGTGCCAGGGACAGGGACTATGGCTACACCTTC.

This clonotype was detected only a few times. V usage is TRBV4-3 and J usage is TRBJ2-7; a weak D match, TRBD1 (5 bases). The CDR3 runs to 13 residues. Trimming took 2 bases from V and 3 from J, leaving 8 bases between them. The germline V gene encodes CDR1 LGHNA and CDR2 YSLEER. The CDR3 DNA is TGCGCCAGCAGCCAAAGACAGTTCTACGAGCAGTACTTC. It is translated as CASSQRQFYEQYF.

This chain uses TRBV6-1 with TRBJ2-1; 10 nucleotides match TRBD2. V dropped 6 bases and J dropped 7; count of bases not matched to a gene: 12. Germline assignment: CDR1 MNHNS and CDR2 SASEGT. This CDR3 region has 16 residues. For the CDR3, the DNA is TGTGCCAGCAGCCGGCAGCGGGAGGGACTTTGGAATGAGCAGTTCTTC. Amino acids: CASSRQREGLWNEQFF.

This clonotype was seen more than once but under ten times. CDR3: CASSYYMRGNALKYEQYF. CDR3 nucleotide sequence: TGTGCCAGCAGTTACTATATGCGGGGGAACGCACTGAAATACGAGCAGTACTTC. The gene calls are TRBV6-2 or TRBV6-3 and TRBJ2-7; 7 bases match TRBD2. The CDR3 has 18 amino acids. Germline V CDR1 and CDR2: MNHEY, SVGEGT. With 1 base clipped from V and 4 bases from J, the junction kept 16 bases outside the gene matches.

V gene TRBV5-6 combines with J gene TRBJ2-5; 11 nucleotides agree with TRBD2. CDR3 length: 16 amino acids. V trimming: 0 bases; J trimming: 5 bases; junction bases outside the gene matches: 6. Germline V gene data show CDR1 as SGHDT and CDR2 as YYEEEE. The CDR3 sequence: CASSLGLAGSGETQYF. CDR3 DNA sequence: TGTGCCAGCAGCTTGGGACTAGCGGGAAGCGGGGAGACCCAGTACTTC.

This clonotype was found a few times. The chain combines TRBV7-2 with TRBJ1-2; D gene uncertain. The V gene lost 9 bases and the J gene lost 8 bases, with 13 bases spanning the gap. Germline V gene sequence: CDR1 SGHTA, CDR2 FQGNSA. The CDR3 runs 11 residues. The DNA for the CDR3 is TGTGCCAGACAAGAGTCATGGGGCTACACCTTC. This gives the protein CARQESWGYTF.

This chain connects TRBV5-1 to TRBJ2-4; D is perhaps TRBD2 (5 bases). The germline V gene has CDR1 SGHRS and CDR2 YFSETQ. The CDR3 has 15 amino acids. The V gene lost 1 base and the J gene lost 3 bases, with 11 bases spanning the gap. The CDR3 nucleotides read TGCGCCAGCAGCTTGACACTAGGTGGCAAAAACATTCAGTACTTC. Its protein product is CASSLTLGGKNIQYF.

The rearrangement links TRBV30 to TRBJ1-5; D is undetermined. The CDR3 has 13 amino acids. V gave up 2 bases and J gave up 5 bases, with 10 bases separating them. Germline CDR1 reads GTSNPN; CDR2 reads SVGIG (reference sequence). DNA of the CDR3: TGTGCCTGGAGTCCTAGATACTATCAGCCCCAGCATTTT. This translates into CAWSPRYYQPQHF.

This clonotype was observed a few times. The V call is TRBV7-8, the J call TRBJ2-5; D assignment may be TRBD1 or TRBD2 (5 bases each). The CDR3 loop spans 17 amino acids. In germline, CDR1 is SGHVS, CDR2 FQNEAQ. Trimming pared 3 bases from V and 0 bases from J, leaving 17 bases between. CDR3 in amino acids: CASSLTGTLGHQETQYF. The DNA of the CDR3 is TGTGCCAGCAGCTTGACCGGGACGCTGGGCCACCAAGAGACCCAGTACTTC.

On this clonotype: The junction and the germline gene differ at one end; a read error may be behind it. V usage is TRBV5-1 and J usage is TRBJ2-3; D not resolved. Per germline, CDR1 SGHRS and CDR2 YFSETQ. This CDR3 region has 14 residues. CDR3 nucleotide sequence: TGCGCCAGCAGTTTTGCCCAAATCACAGATACGCTGTATTTT. Its protein is CASSFAQITDTLYF. Complete variable domain (other parts from reference TRBV5-1 and TRBJ2-3): KAGVTQTPRYLIKTRGQQVTLSCSPISGHRSVSWYQQTPGQGLQFLFEYFSETQRNKGNFPGRFSGRQFSNSRSEMNVSTLELGDSALYLCASSFAQITDTLYFGPGTRLTVL.

This clonotype was picked up a small number of times. The CDR3 is CASRVREEAYNEQFF. The CDR3 bases are TGTGCCAGCAGGGTGAGGGAGGAAGCCTACAATGAGCAGTTCTTC. The chain is built from TRBV7-2 and TRBJ2-1, with D possibly TRBD2 on 6 matching bases. The CDR3 length is 15 residues. CDR1 SGHTA and CDR2 FQGNSA come from the germline V gene. Trimming took off 6 bases at V and 2 bases at J, with 14 bases between the two ends.

This clonotype was picked up many times. This rearrangement joins TRBV25-1 to TRBJ2-7; D uncertain. Between the trimmed V and J ends, which lost 5 bases and 2 bases, there was a span of 7 bases. The CDR3 has 12 amino acids. The germline gives CDR1 MGHDK, CDR2 SYGVNS. The CDR3 DNA reads TGTGCCAGCAGTCGCGGCCCCTACGAGCAGTACTTC. The encoded protein is CASSRGPYEQYF.

This clonotype was observed a handful of times. The chain is built from TRBV6-5 and TRBJ2-1; 7 bases map to TRBD2. Trimming took 0 bases from V and 8 from J; bases not matched to a gene: 10. CDR3 length equals 16 residues. Germline lookup yields CDR1 MNHEY and CDR2 SVGAGI. The CDR3 DNA reads TGTGCCAGCAGTTACTCTACCCCCGCAGGGAGGGATGAGCAGTTCTTC. Protein product: CASSYSTPAGRDEQFF.

The chain links TRBV20-1 to TRBJ2-2, with no clear D. There are 14 residues in the CDR3. CDR1 DFQATT and CDR2 SNEGSKA come from the germline V gene (reference sequence). V was clipped by 3 bases and J by 3 bases, with 11 bases between them. The CDR3 nucleotides read TGCAGTGCTAGGGAAGACGGGTACACCGGGGAGCTGTTTTTT. This sequence encodes CSAREDGYTGELFF.